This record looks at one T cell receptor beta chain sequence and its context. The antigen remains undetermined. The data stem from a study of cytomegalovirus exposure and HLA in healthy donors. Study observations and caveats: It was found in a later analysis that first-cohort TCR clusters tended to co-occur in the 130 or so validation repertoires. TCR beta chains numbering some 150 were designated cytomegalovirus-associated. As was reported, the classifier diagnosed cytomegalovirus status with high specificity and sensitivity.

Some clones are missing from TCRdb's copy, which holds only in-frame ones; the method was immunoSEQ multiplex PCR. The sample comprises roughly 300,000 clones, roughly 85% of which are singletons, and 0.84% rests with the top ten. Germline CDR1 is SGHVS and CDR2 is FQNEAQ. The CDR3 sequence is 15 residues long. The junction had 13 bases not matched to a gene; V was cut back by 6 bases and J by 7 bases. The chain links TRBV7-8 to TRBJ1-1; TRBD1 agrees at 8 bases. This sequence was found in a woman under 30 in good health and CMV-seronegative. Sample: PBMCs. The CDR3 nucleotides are TGTGCCAGCAGGCCGCTCGGCCAGGGGGCGGATGAAGCTTTCTTT. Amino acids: CASRPLGQGADEAFF.